A single sample gave rise to the 28 T cell receptor beta chains below, sequenced in a study of blood T cell repertoires in COVID-19. Assay used: immunoSEQ multiplex PCR; TCRdb lists only in-frame clones, some missing. The repertoire holds 85,000 to 90,000 clones, with around nine tenths as singletons. The sequenced material came from peripheral blood. Receptors were obtained from a man of 80 years or more with active or convalescent COVID-19.

This clone was detected a few times. The J gene is TRBJ2-1, the V gene TRBV5-6; maybe TRBD2 (5 bases). V lost 0 bases and J 1 base, leaving 11 bases between the germline ends. The germline V gene encodes CDR1 SGHDT and CDR2 YYEEEE. The CDR3 loop spans 16 amino acids. Written as DNA, the CDR3 is TGTGCCAGCAGCTTGGGAGGGTGGCGGTCCTACAATGAGCAGTTCTTC. Amino acids: CASSLGGWRSYNEQFF.

V usage is TRBV9 and J usage is TRBJ1-4; D is uncertain. The length of the CDR3 is 16 residues. Germline V gene lookup returns CDR1 SGDLS and CDR2 YYNGEE. The V end was cut by 4 bases, the J end by 4 bases, with 17 bases between. The CDR3 DNA sequence: TGTGCCAGCAGCCCTACCCTCGGGTTTATTAATGAAAAACTGTTTTTT. Its translation is CASSPTLGFINEKLFF.

The rearrangement uses TRBV6-5 and TRBJ2-7, with 7 bases lining up with TRBD1. Germline CDR1 MNHEY, CDR2 SVGAGI. This CDR3 is built from 14 residues. Unmatched junction bases numbered 8, after V lost 2 bases and J lost 7 bases. CDR3 residues: CASSYLTGSGEQYF. CDR3 nucleotide sequence: TGTGCCAGCAGTTACCTGACAGGGTCTGGGGAGCAGTACTTC.

V and J are TRBV24-1 and TRBJ2-1; the match to TRBD2 covers 15 bases. Unmatched junction bases numbered 14, after V lost 1 base and J lost 8 bases. Germline V gene data show CDR1 as KGHDR and CDR2 as SFDVKD. The CDR3 sequence is 20 residues long. The CDR3, as DNA: TGTGCCACCAGTGATTTCCATGGTCGGACTAGCGGGAGGGGGAGGTATGAGCAGTTCTTC. Residues: CATSDFHGRTSGRGRYEQFF.

The chain is built from TRBV7-2 and TRBJ2-7; 8 nucleotides match TRBD2. The V gene end was trimmed by 5 bases and the J gene end by 3 bases; junction bases not matched to a gene: 18. The CDR3 spans 18 residues. Germline CDR1 and CDR2: SGHTA and FQGNSA. CDR3 bases: TGTGCCAGCAGCCCGAGGATAGGTAGCGGGACCCGAGGCTACGAGCAGTACTTC. This gives the protein CASSPRIGSGTRGYEQYF.

This chain uses TRBV12-3 or TRBV12-4 with TRBJ1-2; D might be TRBD1 (6 bases). The CDR3 is 13 amino acids. V was clipped by 4 bases and J by 3 bases, with 9 bases between them. The CDR3 protein is CASSYRVDYGYTF. Written as DNA, the CDR3 is TGTGCCAGCAGTTACAGGGTGGACTATGGCTACACCTTC.

The rearrangement links TRBV18 to TRBJ1-3; the match to TRBD1 covers 8 bases. Per germline, CDR1 KGHSH and CDR2 LQKENI. CDR3 length: 19 amino acids. V shed 1 base, J shed 0 bases, and the junction held 11 bases outside the gene matches. Here the CDR3 reads CASSPRETGALFSGNTIYF. CDR3 coding DNA: TGTGCCAGCTCACCACGCGAGACAGGGGCCCTATTCTCTGGAAACACCATATATTTT.

The V call is TRBV28, the J call TRBJ2-1, with D perhaps TRBD2 (5 bases). This CDR3 comprises 16 residues. The ends were cut back, 1 base at V and 6 bases at J, with 16 bases in the middle. Germline values: CDR1 MDHEN, CDR2 SYDVKM. CDR3 protein: CASSLFSGKRGNEQFF. Written as DNA, the CDR3 is TGTGCCAGCAGTTTATTCTCCGGGAAGCGAGGCAATGAGCAGTTCTTC.

This clone has a handful of counts. The CDR3 loop is CASSFGTSGSRRELFF. The CDR3 DNA reads TGTGCCAGCAGCTTCGGGACTAGCGGGAGTAGGAGGGAGCTGTTTTTT. The chain couples TRBV5-6 to TRBJ2-2; the match to TRBD2 covers 14 bases. The CDR3 is 16 amino acids. Germline CDR1 SGHDT, CDR2 YYEEEE. The V and J ends lost 2 bases and 9 bases, in that order; junction bases with no gene match: 6. Variable domain in full (rest from reference TRBV5-6 and TRBJ2-2): DAGVTQSPTHLIKTRGQQVTLRCSPKSGHDTVSWYQQALGQGPQFIFQYYEEEERQRGNFPDRFSGHQFPNYSSELNVNALLLGDSALYLCASSFGTSGSRRELFFGEGSRLTVL.

The chain is built from TRBV30 and TRBJ2-4, with TRBD2 identical over 7 bases. The CDR3 covers 12 residues. The V gene's germline CDR1 is GTSNPN and CDR2 SVGIG (reference sequence). CDR3 nucleotides: TGTGCTTTTGGGGGGGGTCCGGGCATTCAGTACTTC. Translated: CAFGGGPGIQYF.

The rearrangement links TRBV4-1 to TRBJ1-1, with 7 bases that match TRBD1. CDR3 length equals 15 residues. From germline, CDR1 is MGHRA and CDR2 YSYEKL. Trimming removed 2 bases from V and 5 bases from J; junction bases left unmatched: 8. The CDR3: CASSQPTGQTTEAFF. DNA for the CDR3: TGCGCCAGCAGCCAACCGACAGGGCAAACAACTGAAGCTTTCTTT.

A remark on this clone: A read error may explain this, as a much larger clone is one base away. Different DNA sequences within this sample yield the same CDR3. The V and J genes are TRBV30 and TRBJ1-1, with D hard to call. This CDR3 has 12 amino acids. Germline CDR1 reads GTSNPN; CDR2 reads SVGIG (reference sequence). The V and J ends lost 0 bases and 4 bases respectively, with 6 bases between them. In DNA form, the CDR3 reads TGTGCCTGGAGTGTATCGGTCACTGAAGCTTTCTTT. Its protein product is CAWSVSVTEAFF. Using reference TRBV30 and TRBJ1-1 for the parts outside the CDR3, the full variable domain is SQTIHQWPATLVQPVGSPLSLECTVEGTSNPNLYWYRQAAGRGLQLLFYSVGIGQISSEVPQNLSASRPQDRQFILSSKKLLLSDSGFYLCAWSVSVTEAFFGQGTRLTVV.

This chain uses TRBV11-2 with TRBJ2-1; maybe TRBD2 (6 bases). The V end was cut by 3 bases, the J end by 2 bases, with 11 bases between. Germline V CDR1 and CDR2: SGHAT, FQNNGV. The length of the CDR3 is 15 residues. Written as DNA, the CDR3 is TGTGCCAGCAGCTTCGGAGGCGGGGCCTACAATGAGCAGTTCTTC. The encoded protein is CASSFGGGAYNEQFF.

This CDR3 is CASSPGQGWTGELFF. For the CDR3, the DNA is TGTGCCAGCAGTCCCGGACAGGGATGGACCGGGGAGCTGTTTTTT. This chain connects TRBV5-5 to TRBJ2-2; the match to TRBD1 covers 8 bases. This CDR3 spans 15 amino acids. Germline V gene lookup returns CDR1 SGHKS and CDR2 YYEKEE (reference sequence). With 5 bases clipped from V and 5 bases from J, the junction kept 8 bases outside the gene matches.

The chain couples TRBV5-1 to TRBJ2-7; 9 bases match TRBD2. Losses at the gene ends were 4 bases for V and 2 bases for J; bases not matched to a gene: 10. Germline V gives CDR1 SGHRS, CDR2 YFSETQ. The CDR3 covers 16 residues. Here the CDR3 reads CASSLAGASGAYEQYF. For the CDR3, the DNA is TGCGCCAGCAGCCTTGCTGGGGCTAGCGGGGCCTACGAGCAGTACTTC.

The genes are TRBV28 and TRBJ2-2; no firm D call. V was cut by 1 base and J by 4 bases, with 10 bases left in between. There are 15 residues in the CDR3. Germline lookup yields CDR1 MDHEN and CDR2 SYDVKM. DNA of the CDR3: TGTGCCAGCAGTTTATTCCGCCAGGCCACCGGGGAGCTGTTTTTT. Residues: CASSLFRQATGELFF.

The chain carries TRBV7-2 and TRBJ2-1; 12 bases line up with TRBD2. V lost 5 bases to trimming and J lost 6 bases; unmatched junction nucleotides: 8. This CDR3 has 16 residues. The germline CDR1 and CDR2 sequences are SGHTA and FQGNSA. The CDR3 sequence: CASSGLAGGPINEQFF. Here the CDR3 DNA reads TGTGCCAGCAGCGGTCTAGCGGGAGGGCCAATCAATGAGCAGTTCTTC.

The V call is TRBV3-1 (or the pseudogene TRBV3-2), the J call TRBJ2-5; 9 bases map to TRBD2. Per germline, CDR1 LGHDT and CDR2 YNNKEL (reference sequence). The J segment lost 1 base and the V segment lost 1 base, leaving 4 bases of the junction unmatched. CDR3 length: 16 residues. The DNA of the CDR3 is TGTGCCAGCAGCCAAGTCCTACTAGCGGGCCAAGAGACCCAGTACTTC. It translates to CASSQVLLAGQETQYF.

CDR3 sequence: CASSRLNQANVLTF. In nucleotides, the CDR3 is TGTGCCAGCAGTCGCCTAAATCAGGCCAACGTCCTGACTTTC. This chain uses TRBV27 with TRBJ2-6; no reliable D call. In germline, CDR1 is MNHEY, CDR2 SMNVEV (reference sequence). The CDR3 runs 14 residues. Trimming removed 5 bases at V and 6 bases at J, with 11 bases between.

The genes are TRBV18 and TRBJ1-6; a possible D gene is TRBD1 (6 bases). V lost 3 bases, J lost 13 bases, and 10 bases lay in between. This CDR3 region has 12 residues. Germline V CDR1 and CDR2: KGHSH, LQKENI. The CDR3 sequence is CASSPDSPPLHF. Written as DNA, the CDR3 is TGTGCCAGCTCACCGGACAGCCCCCCCCTCCACTTT.

The chain links TRBV7-2 to TRBJ1-1; D ambiguous. Germline V gives CDR1 SGHTA, CDR2 FQGNSA. V was trimmed by 5 bases and J by 4 bases, leaving 20 bases between them. This CDR3 has 16 residues. In DNA, the CDR3 is TGTGCCAGCAGCCCGTGGGCTTCAATGGTTGGCACTGAAGCTTTCTTT. Translating it yields CASSPWASMVGTEAFF.

The V gene is TRBV4-3, the J gene TRBJ2-7; 12 bases are a match to TRBD2. CDR1 is LGHNA and CDR2 is YSLEER in the germline V gene. The CDR3 extends over 20 amino acids. V was pared by 4 bases and J by 3 bases, with 19 bases of the junction left unmatched. As DNA, the CDR3 is TGCGCCAGCAGCCGGACGCACGCTCAACCGCTAGCGGGAGGGATCTACGAGCAGTACTTC. It is translated as CASSRTHAQPLAGGIYEQYF.

This chain connects TRBV19 to TRBJ1-6; 8 bases are shared with TRBD1. V gave up 0 bases and J gave up 8 bases; unmatched junction bases: 3. This CDR3 has 15 residues. CDR1 and CDR2 from the germline V gene are LNHDA and SQIVND (reference sequence). CDR3 amino acids: CASSIETGGDSPLHF. The CDR3 nucleotides read TGTGCCAGTAGTATAGAAACAGGGGGTGATTCACCCCTCCACTTT.

The rearrangement uses TRBV25-1 and TRBJ1-4, with 11 bases matching TRBD1. The CDR3 runs to 15 residues. Germline CDR1 MGHDK, CDR2 SYGVNS. V gave up 3 bases and J gave up 6 bases; unmatched junction bases: 3. Here the CDR3 reads CASSDPGQGDEKLFF. Written as DNA, the CDR3 is TGTGCCAGCAGTGACCCGGGACAGGGGGATGAAAAACTGTTTTTT.

The chain employs TRBV2 and TRBJ2-7; 10 bases fit TRBD2. The CDR3 is 15 residues long. Germline loops: CDR1 SNHLY, CDR2 FYNNEI. V dropped 8 bases and J dropped 7; count of bases not matched to a gene: 14. CDR3 sequence reads: CASDPRASGGSEQYF. The CDR3, as DNA: TGTGCCAGCGACCCCAGGGCTAGCGGGGGCTCTGAGCAGTACTTC.

The chain joins TRBV20-1 to TRBJ2-7, with D possibly TRBD2 on 5 matching bases. The germline V gene has CDR1 DFQATT and CDR2 SNEGSKA (reference sequence). This CDR3 region has 11 residues. CDR3 nucleotides: TGCAGCGCTGCGGGTTGGAACGAGCAGTACTTC. Its translation is CSAAGWNEQYF.

The chain combines TRBV6-2 or TRBV6-3 with TRBJ2-3; D not resolved. Germline CDR1 reads MNHEY; CDR2 reads SVGEGT. The CDR3 runs 12 residues. V was clipped by 0 bases and J by 9 bases, with 7 bases between them. This CDR3 is CASSYSQETQYF. The CDR3 bases are TGTGCCAGCAGTTACTCGCAGGAAACGCAGTATTTT.

V and J are TRBV10-3 and TRBJ1-3; D not resolved. Trimming cost V 9 bases and J 2 bases, with 14 bases left between them. Germline V gene data show CDR1 as ENHRY and CDR2 as SYGVKD. The length of the CDR3 is 14 residues. CDR3 sequence: CAMRPSGPGNTIYF. As DNA, the CDR3 is TGTGCCATGAGGCCCTCCGGTCCTGGAAACACCATATATTTT.